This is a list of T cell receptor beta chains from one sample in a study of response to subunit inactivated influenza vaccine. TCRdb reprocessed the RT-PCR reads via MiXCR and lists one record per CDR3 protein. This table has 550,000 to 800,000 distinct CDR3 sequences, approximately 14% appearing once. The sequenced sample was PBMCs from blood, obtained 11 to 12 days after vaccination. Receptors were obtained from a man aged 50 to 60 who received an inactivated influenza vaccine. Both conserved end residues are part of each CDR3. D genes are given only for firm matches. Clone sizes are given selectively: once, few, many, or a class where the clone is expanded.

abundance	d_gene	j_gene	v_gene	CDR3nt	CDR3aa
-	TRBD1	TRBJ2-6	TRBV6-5	TGTGCCAGCAGTTACGGACAGGGGGTGTCTGGGGCCAACGTCCTGACTTTC	CASSYGQGVSGANVLTF
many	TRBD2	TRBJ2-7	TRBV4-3	TGCGCCAGCAGCCAAGATATAAGGGCTAGCGGGAGGGCTAAGCAGTACTTC	CASSQDIRASGRAKQYF
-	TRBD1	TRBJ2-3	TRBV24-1	TGTGCCACCAGCAGAACCGGGACAGGGTACACAGATACGCAGTATTTT	CATSRTGTGYTDTQYF
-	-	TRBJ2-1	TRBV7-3	TGTGCCAGCAGCACCGGGAGAGAGTACAATGAGCAGTTCTTC	CASSTGREYNEQFF
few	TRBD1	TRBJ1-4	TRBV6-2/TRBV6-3	TGTGCCAGCAGTAAACAGGACAGGAAGAATGAAAAACTGTTTTTT	CASSKQDRKNEKLFF
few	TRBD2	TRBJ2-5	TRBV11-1	TGTGCCAGCAGCGGATTGACACAGGCTTACGAAGGACTAGCGCAAGAGACCCAGTACTTC	CASSGLTQAYEGLAQETQYF
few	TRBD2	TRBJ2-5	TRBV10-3	TGTGCCATCAGTGTGGGGACTAGCGGGAGTGGTGAGACCCAGTACTTC	CAISVGTSGSGETQYF
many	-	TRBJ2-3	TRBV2	TGTGCCAGCAGAGTGGCTAGCGGCACAGATACGCAGTATTTT	CASRVASGTDTQYF
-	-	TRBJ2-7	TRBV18	TGTGCCAGCTCACATTCCAGCTCCTACGAGCAGTACTTC	CASSHSSSYEQYF
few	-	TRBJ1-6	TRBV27	TGTGCCAGCAGTTCGGGGACGAGGTCACCCCTCCACTTT	CASSSGTRSPLHF
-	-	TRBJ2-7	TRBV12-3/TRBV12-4	TGTGCCAGCAGTTCGGGACACGAGCAGTACTTC	CASSSGHEQYF
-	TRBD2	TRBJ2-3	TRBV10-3	TGTGCCATCGGGACTAGCGGGGGGGCTGCATCAAGCACAGATACGCAGTATTTT	CAIGTSGGAASSTDTQYF
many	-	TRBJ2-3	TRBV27	TGTGCCAGCCGGGATGGGCCAGATACGCAGTATTTT	CASRDGPDTQYF
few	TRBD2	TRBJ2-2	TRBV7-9	TGTGCCAGCAGCTCTAGCGGGAGGTCCACCGGGGAGCTGTTTTTT	CASSSSGRSTGELFF
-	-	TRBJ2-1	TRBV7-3	TGTGCCAGCAGCTTAACTGCGGGGCACAATGAGCAGTTCTTC	CASSLTAGHNEQFF
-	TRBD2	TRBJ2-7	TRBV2	TGTGCCAGCAGTGTCAGTAGCGGGAGGGCCCGGTCCTACGAGCAGTACTTC	CASSVSSGRARSYEQYF
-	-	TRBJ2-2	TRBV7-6	TGTGCCAGCAGCTTAGATTCACCCGAGAGTCTTTTTAACACCGGGGAGCTGTTTTTT	CASSLDSPESLFNTGELFF
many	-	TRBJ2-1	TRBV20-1	TGCAGTGCTAGTTCGAATGGAAATGAGCAGTTCTTC	CSASSNGNEQFF
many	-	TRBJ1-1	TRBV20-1	TGCAGTGCCCATTCGGAGGGAACGAACACTGAAGCTTTCTTT	CSAHSEGTNTEAFF
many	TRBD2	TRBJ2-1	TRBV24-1	TGTGCCACCAGTGATCAACTAGCGGGAGGGCCAGGAGAGCAGTTCTTC	CATSDQLAGGPGEQFF
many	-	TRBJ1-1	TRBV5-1	TGCGCCAGCAGCTTGGGGGGGAGTAACACTGAAGCTTTCTTT	CASSLGGSNTEAFF
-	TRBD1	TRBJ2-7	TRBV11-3	TGTGCCAGCAGCTCAGGACCCCAGGGGGCTTACGAGCAGTACTTC	CASSSGPQGAYEQYF
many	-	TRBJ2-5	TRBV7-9	TGTGCCAGCAGCTTAGACCATATCAGGGTACAAGAGACCCAGTACTTC	CASSLDHIRVQETQYF
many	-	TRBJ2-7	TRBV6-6	TGTGCCAGCAGTTACAGTAGAGGAGAGCAGTACTTC	CASSYSRGEQYF
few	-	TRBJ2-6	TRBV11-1	TGTGCCAGCAGCTTATGGGACGGCTCTGGGGCCAACGTCCTGACTTTC	CASSLWDGSGANVLTF
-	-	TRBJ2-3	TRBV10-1	TGCGCCAGCAGTGGGCCGACTAGTATGACAGATACGCAGTATTTT	CASSGPTSMTDTQYF
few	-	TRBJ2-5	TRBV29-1	TGCAGCGTACCGATGGGGGGCGGGGAGACCCAGTACTTC	CSVPMGGGETQYF
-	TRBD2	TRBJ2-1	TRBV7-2	TGTGCCAGCAGCTTAGCTTCGACGGCGGGGGGGCTTGTTGAGCAGTTCTTC	CASSLASTAGGLVEQFF
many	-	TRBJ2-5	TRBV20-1	TGCAGTGCTAGTTCTGGGGCCCCAGGGGAGACCCAGTACTTC	CSASSGAPGETQYF